A single sample is the source of the 20 T cell receptor beta chains below, sequenced in a study of type 1 and type 2 diabetes patients. Amplification started from genomic DNA. A primer set of 30 forward and 13 reverse primers amplified the CDR3. TCRdb re-analysed the multiplex PCR reads in MiXCR, keeping a single row per CDR3 protein. The repertoire holds 250,000 to 300,000 distinct CDR3 sequences, with roughly 44% as singletons. Sequencing was performed on peripheral blood mononuclear cells (PBMCs). Receptor source: a man aged 18-30 years with type 2 diabetes.

The V and J genes are TRBV12-3 or TRBV12-4 and TRBJ1-1, with TRBD1 identical over 7 bases. CDR3 length: 15 amino acids. J gave up 4 bases and V 5 bases, and 10 bases lay outside the gene matches. The CDR3: CASSTRAGGGTEAFF. The CDR3 DNA sequence: TGTGCCAGCAGTACCCGGGCAGGGGGTGGCACTGAAGCTTTCTTT.

This chain joins TRBV20-1 and TRBJ2-1; D is possibly TRBD1 (6 bases). V was clipped by 3 bases and J by 6 bases, with 15 bases between them. The CDR3 has 14 residues. Per germline, CDR1 DFQATT and CDR2 SNEGSKA (reference sequence). The CDR3 region is CSARNRAPSNEQFF. DNA for the CDR3: TGCAGTGCTAGGAACAGGGCCCCAAGCAATGAGCAGTTCTTC.

In its sample, this clonotype was seen a few times. The chain couples TRBV7-6 to TRBJ2-2; D is perhaps TRBD1 (5 bases). V dropped 2 bases and J dropped 0 bases, with 10 bases sitting between them. The CDR3 totals 16 residues. Germline V gene lookup returns CDR1 SGHVS and CDR2 FNYEAQ. CDR3 sequence: CASSLQGSSNTGELFF. The CDR3 DNA sequence: TGTGCCAGCAGCTTACAGGGTTCTTCGAACACCGGGGAGCTGTTTTTT.

With respect to this clonotype: One end of the junction does not line up with germline, which may come from a read error. The chain combines TRBV2 with TRBJ1-1; perhaps TRBD1 as D (5 bases). This CDR3 region has 10 residues. The V gene's germline CDR1 is SNHLY and CDR2 FYNNEI. CDR3 loop: CASSEGLAGF. The CDR3 nucleotides are TGTGCCAGCAGTGAGGGACTAGCGGGTTTT.

CDR3 residues: CATETGNSHEQYF. The CDR3 bases are TGTGCCACGGAGACAGGGAATTCCCACGAGCAGTACTTC. This chain links TRBV2 with TRBJ2-7; 7 positions match TRBD1. V shed 10 bases, J shed 5 bases, and the junction held 11 bases outside the gene matches. This CDR3 has 13 amino acids. CDR1 SNHLY and CDR2 FYNNEI come from the germline V gene.

With regard to this clonotype: This could be a read error, since a much larger clone is one nucleotide away. Without the conserved terminal phenylalanine or tryptophan, this CDR3 likely stems from a read error. V and J are TRBV2 and TRBJ2-7; TRBD1 or TRBD2 may be the D gene (5 bases each). The germline V and J ends were trimmed by 11 bases and 0 bases, with 14 bases remaining between them. CDR3 length: 13 amino acids. The germline V gene encodes CDR1 SNHLY and CDR2 FYNNEI. In DNA form, the CDR3 reads TGTGCCGGCCGGGACGGGGTCTCCTACGAGCAGTACCTC. It is translated as CAGRDGVSYEQYL.

This chain joins TRBV20-1 and TRBJ1-2; 9 positions agree with TRBD1. V was pared by 5 bases and J by 7 bases, with 14 bases of the junction left unmatched. CDR1 and CDR2 (germline): DFQATT, SNEGSKA (reference sequence). CDR3 size: 15 residues. The CDR3 bases are TGCAGTGCTCGTACGGGGGACAGGGATTATGGTGGCTACACCTTC. As protein: CSARTGDRDYGGYTF.

This clonotype came up many times. V is TRBV30 and J is TRBJ2-7; tentative D call: TRBD2 (6 bases). CDR1 GTSNPN and CDR2 SVGIG come from the germline V gene (reference sequence). CDR3 length equals 13 residues. Trimming cost V 3 bases and J 5 bases, with 14 bases left between them. CDR3 loop: CAWSLKLAHEQYF. The CDR3 coding sequence is TGTGCCTGGAGCCTCAAACTAGCTCACGAGCAGTACTTC.

This clonotype appeared once. Because it lacks the conserved phenylalanine or tryptophan at the end, this CDR3 is likely a read error. The chain has TRBV6-5 and TRBJ2-7; 8 bases align to TRBD2. There are 15 residues in the CDR3. The germline V gene has CDR1 MNHEY and CDR2 SVGAGI. After removal of 2 bases from V and 2 bases from J, the junction contained 5 bases not matched to a gene. The CDR3 bases are TGTGCCAGCAGTTACGGGAGCGGGGGCACCTACGAGCAGTACTAC. Its protein product is CASSYGSGGTYEQYY.

About this clonotype itself: One end of the junction is discordant with germline, which a read error may explain. The V gene is TRBV7-9, the J gene TRBJ2-5, with D possibly being TRBD1 or TRBD2 (5 bases each). Germline V gives CDR1 SEHNR, CDR2 FQNEAQ (reference sequence). CDR3 size: 16 residues. CDR3 loop: CASSLRSAGTSETQYF. The DNA for the CDR3 is TGTGCTAGCAGCTTAAGGTCCGCAGGGACGTCAGAGACCCAGTACTTC.

The J gene is TRBJ1-2, the V gene TRBV2; D is unresolved. Germline V gene lookup returns CDR1 SNHLY and CDR2 FYNNEI. The CDR3 runs 14 residues. Trimming removed 3 bases at V and 4 bases at J, with 12 bases between. The chain's CDR3 is CASSERIEGYGYTF. CDR3 nucleotides: TGTGCCAGCAGTGAGAGGATAGAAGGCTATGGCTACACCTTC.

In this sample, this clonotype turned up a few times. The V and J genes are TRBV6-1 and TRBJ1-1; D remains unclear. CDR3 length: 13 amino acids. Germline V CDR1 and CDR2: MNHNS, SASEGT. V was trimmed by 0 bases and J by 3 bases, leaving 5 bases between them. The CDR3 sequence is CASSEASYTEAFF. The CDR3 nucleotides are TGTGCCAGCAGTGAAGCTTCGTACACTGAAGCTTTCTTT.

Notes on this clonotype: A read error may produce the germline difference seen at one junction end. J is TRBJ2-7 and V is TRBV10-2; the match to TRBD1 covers 7 bases. Germline CDR1 reads WSHSY; CDR2 reads SAAADI. This CDR3 region has 15 residues. As DNA, the CDR3 is TGTGCCAGCAGCCCCTGGACAGGCCTTTCGGGCGAGCAGTACTTC. As protein: CASSPWTGLSGEQYF.

The V and J genes are TRBV30 and TRBJ1-1; TRBD1 aligns across 8 bases. Germline CDR1 reads GTSNPN; CDR2 reads SVGIG (reference sequence). V shed 3 bases, J shed 4 bases, and the junction held 7 bases outside the gene matches. This CDR3 comprises 14 residues. The CDR3 reads CAWRIQGAVTEAFF. Written as DNA, the CDR3 is TGTGCCTGGAGGATCCAGGGGGCGGTCACTGAAGCTTTCTTT.

V is TRBV15 and J is TRBJ1-5; no clear D. V shed 0 bases and J shed 4 bases, with 7 bases lying between them. From germline, CDR1 is LNHNV and CDR2 YYDKDF (reference sequence). There are 14 residues in the CDR3. The CDR3 here is CATSRDRQNQPQHF. In DNA, the CDR3 is TGTGCCACCAGCAGAGATCGGCAAAATCAGCCCCAGCATTTT.

This clonotype was found a few times. The chain combines TRBV7-2 with TRBJ1-1; TRBD1 might be the D (5 bases). Germline lookup yields CDR1 SGHTA and CDR2 FQGNSA. Deletions cut 5 bases from V and 11 bases from J, with 15 bases between. The CDR3 extends over 12 amino acids. The CDR3 sequence: CASSPGGFRAFF. The CDR3 region has the DNA TGTGCCAGCAGCCCTGGGGGGTTCCGGGCTTTCTTT.

This chain connects TRBV2 to TRBJ1-1; TRBD1 matches at 7 bases. The CDR3 length is 15 residues. V trimming: 7 bases; J trimming: 1 base; junction bases outside the gene matches: 9. Germline V gene lookup returns CDR1 SNHLY and CDR2 FYNNEI. The CDR3: CASIDLGTENTEAFF. In DNA form, the CDR3 reads TGTGCCAGCATCGACCTGGGGACAGAGAACACTGAAGCTTTCTTT.

This clonotype has only one observation. This chain uses TRBV5-1 with TRBJ1-1, with 9 nucleotides matching TRBD1. Germline V gene sequence: CDR1 SGHRS, CDR2 YFSETQ. V shed 3 bases and J 8 bases; nucleotides not matched to a gene: 8. The CDR3 is made up of 14 amino acids. The CDR3 sequence: CASSSEQGAFEAFF. The CDR3 DNA is TGCGCCAGCAGCTCGGAACAGGGGGCGTTCGAAGCTTTCTTT.

The V and J genes are TRBV5-1 and TRBJ2-7, with no clear D. Trimming pared 1 base from V and 5 bases from J, leaving 10 bases between. This CDR3 has 13 amino acids. Per germline, CDR1 SGHRS and CDR2 YFSETQ. CDR3 in amino acids: CASSLSIINEQYF. The CDR3 DNA follows: TGCGCCAGCAGCTTGTCCATCATCAACGAGCAGTACTTC.

Turning to this clonotype: A much larger clone lies one base from this, so it may be a read error. The V and J genes are TRBV25-1 and TRBJ2-7; a possible D gene is TRBD2 (5 bases). The V end was cut by 3 bases, the J end by 4 bases, with 10 bases between. Germline V gives CDR1 MGHDK, CDR2 SYGVNS. CDR3 size: 13 residues. CDR3 DNA sequence: TGTGCCAGCAGTGATGCCGGGAATTACGAGCAGTACTTC. It codes for CASSDAGNYEQYF.